The 27 T cell receptor beta chains presented below share a single source sample, sequenced in a study of metastatic and nonmetastatic thyroid tumors. TCRdb re-processed the PCR reads through MiXCR. The sample consists of under 8,000 clones, approximately 31% of them appearing once. Each patient went into thyroid surgery without having received any treatment. Sequenced: adjacent normal tissue. The origin of the receptors is a female donor with papillary thyroid cancer or a benign thyroid nodule (not recorded which). Some clones in this sample may be carry-over from other donors' samples.

The chain has TRBV30 and TRBJ1-1; D gene ambiguous. V was shortened by 2 bases and J by 2 bases, with 3 bases between the two germline ends. Germline CDR1 reads GTSNPN; CDR2 reads SVGIG (reference sequence). CDR3 length: 11 residues. DNA for the CDR3: TGTGCCTGGAGTCATAACACTGAAGCTTTCTTT. Protein: CAWSHNTEAFF.

This clone was seen a few times. The V gene is TRBV12-3 or TRBV12-4, the J gene TRBJ2-2, with a weak D call TRBD1 (7 bases). The CDR3 is 14 residues long. V was trimmed by 5 bases and J by 4 bases, leaving 11 bases between them. The CDR3 region is CASSGGTVTGELFF. The CDR3 region has the DNA TGTGCCAGCAGTGGCGGGACAGTCACCGGGGAGCTGTTTTTT.

The chain links TRBV6-1 to TRBJ1-1; D is undetermined. From germline, CDR1 is MNHNS and CDR2 SASEGT. The CDR3 is 11 amino acids. The V and J ends lost 2 bases and 6 bases respectively, with 4 bases between them. DNA for the CDR3: TGTGCCAGCAGTGAATGGGCTGAAGCTTTCTTT. Its translation: CASSEWAEAFF.

J is TRBJ2-3 and V is TRBV7-2; tentatively, D is TRBD2 (7 bases). The CDR3 totals 14 residues. Trimming pared 8 bases from V and 6 bases from J, leaving 18 bases between. In germline, CDR1 is SGHTA, CDR2 FQGNSA. This chain's CDR3 is CASGELWGGDTQYF. CDR3 in DNA: TGTGCCAGCGGCGAGTTGTGGGGGGGCGATACGCAGTATTTT. The full variable domain, its missing parts supplied by reference TRBV7-2 and TRBJ2-3, is GAGVSQSPSNKVTEKGKDVELRCDPISGHTALYWYRQSLGQGLEFLIYFQGNSAPDKSGLPSDRFSAERTGGSVSTLTIQRTQQEDSAVYLCASGELWGGDTQYFGPGTRLTVL.

The genes are TRBV11-3 and TRBJ2-7, with D maybe TRBD1 (6 bases). The V gene lost 4 bases and the J gene lost 7 bases, with 14 bases spanning the gap. The CDR3 is 13 amino acids. Germline V gene lookup returns CDR1 SGHNT and CDR2 YENEEA. The CDR3 reads CASSSGHLKEQYF. The CDR3 nucleotides read TGTGCCAGCAGCTCGGGACATCTAAAAGAGCAGTACTTC.

V gene TRBV5-1 combines with J gene TRBJ2-3; TRBD2 matches 8 bases. The length of the CDR3 is 19 residues. The junction had 19 bases not matched to a gene; V was cut back by 6 bases and J by 1 base. From germline, CDR1 is SGHRS and CDR2 YFSETQ. CDR3 coding DNA: TGCGCCAGCAAACCAGACCCGGGTTTTGCGGGAGGTGGCACAGATACGCAGTATTTT. Amino acids: CASKPDPGFAGGGTDTQYF.

This clone has just a few counts. The CDR3 DNA is TGTGCCAGCACCTCTGGGTACGAGCAGTACTTC. Protein: CASTSGYEQYF. The chain employs TRBV27 and TRBJ2-7; D ambiguous. Deletions cut 7 bases from V and 4 bases from J, with 8 bases between. CDR1 and CDR2 (germline): MNHEY, SMNVEV (reference sequence). This CDR3 contains 11 residues.

This clone has at least ten counts. The rearrangement joins TRBV5-4 to TRBJ1-2; the D gene is possibly TRBD1 (5 bases). The length of the CDR3 is 14 residues. The V and J ends lost 4 bases and 5 bases respectively, with 15 bases between them. CDR1 is SGHNT, CDR2 YYREEE, per germline (reference sequence). CDR3: CASSPSGTPYGYTF. Here the CDR3 DNA reads TGTGCCAGCAGCCCTTCAGGGACGCCATATGGCTACACCTTC.

This clone has more than one count but fewer than ten. The CDR3 spells CASSRVHNSPLHF. The CDR3 DNA reads TGTGCCAGCTCCAGAGTACATAATTCACCCCTCCACTTT. The gene calls are TRBV6-2 or TRBV6-3 and TRBJ1-6; D remains ambiguous. This CDR3 spans 13 amino acids. The V end was cut by 8 bases, the J end by 5 bases, with 10 bases between. Per the germline V gene, CDR1 is MNHEY and CDR2 is SVGEGT.

Turning to this clone: Compared with germline, one end of the junction differs, possibly owing to a read error. The sample contains more than one DNA sequence encoding this CDR3. The V and J genes are TRBV4-3 and TRBJ2-3, with D perhaps TRBD1 or TRBD2 (7 bases each). Germline-derived CDR1 and CDR2 are LGHNA and YSLEER. The CDR3 length is 14 residues. The CDR3 protein is CASSLGGGTDTQYF. CDR3 coding DNA: TGCGCCAGCAGCCTGGGAGGGGGGACAGATACACAGTATTTT.

The chain combines TRBV4-1 with TRBJ1-6; D gene unclear. With 2 bases removed from V and 8 bases from J, the gap between germline ends came to 13 bases. Looked up from germline, CDR1 is MGHRA and CDR2 is YSYEKL. The CDR3 spans 15 residues. CDR3 in amino acids: CASSQYTEEDSPLHF. The DNA for the CDR3 is TGCGCCAGCAGCCAATACACCGAGGAGGATTCACCCCTCCACTTT.

The chain couples TRBV10-3 to TRBJ1-2; D is undetermined. The V and J ends lost 5 bases and 6 bases respectively, with 10 bases between them. CDR1 ENHRY and CDR2 SYGVKD come from the germline V gene. The CDR3 length is 12 residues. The CDR3 coding sequence is TGTGCCATCAGTTACAACGGGGATGGCTACACCTTC. It is translated as CAISYNGDGYTF.

The chain employs TRBV2 and TRBJ1-6, with a possible D match to TRBD1 (5 bases). Deletions cut 6 bases from V and 10 bases from J, with 16 bases between. CDR1 SNHLY and CDR2 FYNNEI come from the germline V gene. This CDR3 is built from 14 residues. CDR3 loop: CASSQTRGRSPLHF. Written as DNA, the CDR3 is TGTGCCAGCAGCCAAACCCGGGGCAGATCACCCCTCCACTTT.

A few counts support this clone. The chain combines TRBV6-1 with TRBJ1-6; perhaps TRBD1 as D (6 bases). Per germline, CDR1 MNHNS and CDR2 SASEGT. Trimming shortened V by 5 bases and J by 1 base, and 12 bases separated the two germline ends. This CDR3 spans 16 amino acids. The CDR3 here is CASSFRGGSYNSPLHF. The CDR3 DNA sequence: TGTGCCAGCAGTTTCAGGGGAGGATCCTATAATTCACCCCTCCACTTT.

With respect to this clone: At one boundary the junction diverges from the germline segment, which might be a read error. The chain recombines TRBV2 with TRBJ1-1; D remains ambiguous. This CDR3 is 15 amino acids long. Germline lookup yields CDR1 SNHLY and CDR2 FYNNEI. The CDR3 region has the DNA TGTGCCAGCACCAACTGGGAGGGCTTGAACAGTGAAGCTTTCTTT. This encodes CASTNWEGLNSEAFF.

The rearrangement links TRBV6-1 to TRBJ2-7; D not resolved. This CDR3 contains 14 residues. Germline CDR1 reads MNHNS; CDR2 reads SASEGT. V dropped 5 bases and J dropped 5 bases, with 16 bases sitting between them. The CDR3 here is CASSFSPLIDEQYF. Written as DNA, the CDR3 is TGTGCCAGCAGTTTTAGCCCCCTAATCGACGAGCAGTACTTC.

V and J are TRBV4-2 and TRBJ1-1; 9 bases align to TRBD1. Germline CDR1 is LGHNA and CDR2 is YNFKEQ. The CDR3 is made up of 14 amino acids. J lost 3 bases, V lost 3 bases, and 2 bases had no gene match. The CDR3 is CASSHGTGYTEAFF. In nucleotides, the CDR3 is TGTGCCAGCAGCCATGGGACAGGGTACACTGAAGCTTTCTTT.

A few counts support this clone. The V and J genes are TRBV24-1 and TRBJ1-2; a possible D gene is TRBD1 (5 bases). CDR1 is KGHDR and CDR2 is SFDVKD in the germline V gene. This CDR3 is 13 amino acids long. V dropped 7 bases and J dropped 0 bases, with 8 bases sitting between them. For the CDR3, the DNA is TGTGCCACCAGCCCGGGACCTAACTATGGCTACACCTTC. Residues: CATSPGPNYGYTF.

The chain combines TRBV7-3 with TRBJ2-7; D may be TRBD2 (6 bases). The CDR3 loop spans 15 amino acids. Germline-derived CDR1 and CDR2 are SGHTA and FQGTGA. The germline V and J ends were trimmed by 4 bases and 0 bases, with 13 bases remaining between them. The CDR3 nucleotides are TGTGCCAGCAGCTCTCCGGACGGGAGCTCCTACGAGCAGTACTTC. Protein: CASSSPDGSSYEQYF. The entire variable domain, with the rest obtained from reference TRBV7-3 and TRBJ2-7, is as follows: GAGVSQTPSNKVTEKGKYVELRCDPISGHTALYWYRQSLGQGPEFLIYFQGTGAADDSGLPNDRFFAVRPEGSVSTLKIQRTERGDSAVYLCASSSPDGSSYEQYFGPGTRLTVT.

This chain's CDR3 is CASSPWSMTGANVLTF. CDR3 DNA: TGTGCCAGTAGTCCCTGGAGTATGACTGGGGCCAACGTCCTGACTTTC. The chain carries TRBV7-8 and TRBJ2-6; D is unresolved. Germline V gene data show CDR1 as SGHVS and CDR2 as FQNEAQ. Trimming removed 9 bases from V and 2 bases from J, with 17 bases in between. The CDR3 is made up of 16 amino acids.

The chain employs TRBV20-1 and TRBJ1-1; D not certain. CDR1 is DFQATT and CDR2 is SNEGSKA in the germline V gene (reference sequence). The CDR3 length is 11 residues. The V and J ends lost 3 bases and 4 bases respectively, with 6 bases between them. The CDR3 bases are TGCAGTGCTAGGCTGCTCACTGAAGCTTTCTTT. It specifies CSARLLTEAFF.

This clone was seen a few times. The rearrangement joins TRBV20-1 to TRBJ2-7, with 8 bases lining up with TRBD2. J was trimmed by 4 bases and V by 0 bases; bases with no gene match: 5. The CDR3 loop spans 14 amino acids. Germline CDR1 DFQATT, CDR2 SNEGSKA (reference sequence). The CDR3 here is CSARDPGLGYEQYF. CDR3 bases: TGCAGTGCTAGAGATCCGGGACTAGGGTACGAGCAGTACTTC.

This clone rates as medium-sized (0.01 to 0.1%). CDR3 in amino acids: CASSRQNYGYTF. Written as DNA, the CDR3 is TGTGCCAGCAGTAGACAGAACTATGGCTACACCTTC. J is TRBJ1-2 and V is TRBV28; D may be TRBD1 (5 bases). Germline CDR1 and CDR2: MDHEN and SYDVKM. The CDR3 runs to 12 residues. With 5 bases removed from V and 2 bases from J, the gap between germline ends came to 6 bases.

This clone came up a few times. The V and J genes are TRBV28 and TRBJ1-2, with D possibly TRBD1 on 6 matching bases. CDR1 is MDHEN and CDR2 is SYDVKM in the germline V gene. The CDR3 is 15 residues long. V shed 2 bases and J shed 4 bases, with 14 bases lying between them. This CDR3 reads CASSLRQDSLYGYTF. DNA of the CDR3: TGTGCCAGCAGTTTAAGGCAGGACAGCCTCTATGGCTACACCTTC.

This chain connects TRBV10-3 to TRBJ1-2; D not certain. CDR1 and CDR2 from the germline V gene are ENHRY and SYGVKD. The length of the CDR3 is 12 residues. The germline V and J ends were trimmed by 6 bases and 7 bases, with 12 bases remaining between them. CDR3 DNA sequence: TGTGCCATCAGAGCTTACGTGTTTGGCTACACCTTC. Residues: CAIRAYVFGYTF.

There are a few counts of this clone. The gene calls are TRBV6-1 and TRBJ1-1; a possible D gene is TRBD1 (5 bases). Per germline, CDR1 MNHNS and CDR2 SASEGT. V was cut by 10 bases and J by 2 bases, with 14 bases left in between. The CDR3 loop spans 13 amino acids. In nucleotides, the CDR3 is TGTGCCACCCATCTAACAGGCAACACTGAAGCTTTCTTT. As protein: CATHLTGNTEAFF.

This clone was seen only a few times. V usage is TRBV29-1 and J usage is TRBJ2-1; D gene unclear. With 0 bases removed from V and 0 bases from J, the gap between germline ends came to 9 bases. The CDR3 is 15 residues long. Germline values: CDR1 SQVTM, CDR2 ANQGSEA. This chain's CDR3 is CSVEDSWSSYNEQFF. The CDR3 DNA reads TGCAGCGTTGAAGACTCATGGAGCTCCTACAATGAGCAGTTCTTC.